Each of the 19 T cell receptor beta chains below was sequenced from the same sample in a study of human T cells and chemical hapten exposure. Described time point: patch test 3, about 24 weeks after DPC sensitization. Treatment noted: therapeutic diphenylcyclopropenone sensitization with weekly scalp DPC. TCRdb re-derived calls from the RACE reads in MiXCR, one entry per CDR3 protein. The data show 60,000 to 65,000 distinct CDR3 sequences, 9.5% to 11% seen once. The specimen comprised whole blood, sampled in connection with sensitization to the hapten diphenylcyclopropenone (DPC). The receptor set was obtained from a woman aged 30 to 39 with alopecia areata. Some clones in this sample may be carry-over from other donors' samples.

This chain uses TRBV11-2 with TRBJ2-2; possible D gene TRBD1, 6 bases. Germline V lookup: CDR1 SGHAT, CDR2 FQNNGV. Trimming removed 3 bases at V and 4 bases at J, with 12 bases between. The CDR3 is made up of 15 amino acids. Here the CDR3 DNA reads TGTGCCAGCAGCTTGGGGACAATGGGCACCGGGGAGCTGTTTTTT. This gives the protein CASSLGTMGTGELFF.

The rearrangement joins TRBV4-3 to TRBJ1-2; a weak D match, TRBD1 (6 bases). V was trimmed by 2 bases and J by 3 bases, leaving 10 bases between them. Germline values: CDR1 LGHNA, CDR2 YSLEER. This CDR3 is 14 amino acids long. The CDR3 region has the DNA TGCGCCAGCAGCCAACAACAGGGATACTATGGCTACACCTTC. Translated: CASSQQQGYYGYTF.

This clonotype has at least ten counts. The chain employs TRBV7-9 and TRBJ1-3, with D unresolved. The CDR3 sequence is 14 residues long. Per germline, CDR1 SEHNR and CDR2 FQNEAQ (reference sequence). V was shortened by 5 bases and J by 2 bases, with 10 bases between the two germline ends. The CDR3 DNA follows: TGTGCCAGCAGCCGGGATTTCACTGGAAACACCATATATTTT. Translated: CASSRDFTGNTIYF.

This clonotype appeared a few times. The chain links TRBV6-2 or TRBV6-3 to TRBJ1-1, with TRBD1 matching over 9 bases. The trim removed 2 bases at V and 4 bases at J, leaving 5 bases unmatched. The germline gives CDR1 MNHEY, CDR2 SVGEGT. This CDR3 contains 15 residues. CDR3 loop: CASSYGTGLVTEAFF. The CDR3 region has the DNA TGTGCCAGCAGTTACGGGACAGGGCTGGTCACTGAAGCTTTCTTT.

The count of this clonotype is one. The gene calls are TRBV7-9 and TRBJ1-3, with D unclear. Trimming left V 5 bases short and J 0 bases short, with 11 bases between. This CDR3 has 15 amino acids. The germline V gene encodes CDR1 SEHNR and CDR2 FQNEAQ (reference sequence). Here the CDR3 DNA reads TGTGCCAGCAGCCCGACCGAGTTCTCTGGAAACACCATATATTTT. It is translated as CASSPTEFSGNTIYF.

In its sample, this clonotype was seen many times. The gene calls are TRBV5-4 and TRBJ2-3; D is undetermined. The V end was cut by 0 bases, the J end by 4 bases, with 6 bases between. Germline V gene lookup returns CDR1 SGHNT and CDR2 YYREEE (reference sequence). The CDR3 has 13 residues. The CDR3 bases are TGTGCCAGCAGCTTGGGTGTCGCAGATACGCAGTATTTT. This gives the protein CASSLGVADTQYF.

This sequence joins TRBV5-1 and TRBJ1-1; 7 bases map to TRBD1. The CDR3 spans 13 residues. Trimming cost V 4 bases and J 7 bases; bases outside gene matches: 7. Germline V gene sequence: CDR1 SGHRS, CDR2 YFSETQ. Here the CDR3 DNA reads TGCGCCAGCAGCCAGGGGACAGCATTTGAAGCTTTCTTT. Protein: CASSQGTAFEAFF.

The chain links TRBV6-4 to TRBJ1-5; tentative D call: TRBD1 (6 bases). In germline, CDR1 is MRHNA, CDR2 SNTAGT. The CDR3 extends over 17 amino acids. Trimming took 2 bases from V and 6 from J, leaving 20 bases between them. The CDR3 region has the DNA TGTGCCAGCAGTGACAGGACCCGGGGGCCTGTTGGTCAGCCCCAGCATTTT. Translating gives CASSDRTRGPVGQPQHF.

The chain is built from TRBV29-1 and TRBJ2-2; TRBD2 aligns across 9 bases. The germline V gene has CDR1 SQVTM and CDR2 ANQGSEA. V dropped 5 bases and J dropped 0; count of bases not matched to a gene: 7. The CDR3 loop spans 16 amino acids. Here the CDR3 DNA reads TGCAGCGTTCGGCCGGGACTAGCACCGAACACCGGGGAGCTGTTTTTT. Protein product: CSVRPGLAPNTGELFF.

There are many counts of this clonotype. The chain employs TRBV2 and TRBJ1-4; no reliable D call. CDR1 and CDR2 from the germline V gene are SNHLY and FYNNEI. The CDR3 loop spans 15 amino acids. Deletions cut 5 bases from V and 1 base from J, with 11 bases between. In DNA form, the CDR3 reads TGTGCCAGCAGTAAGGACCGCCGAACTAATGAAAAACTGTTTTTT. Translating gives CASSKDRRTNEKLFF.

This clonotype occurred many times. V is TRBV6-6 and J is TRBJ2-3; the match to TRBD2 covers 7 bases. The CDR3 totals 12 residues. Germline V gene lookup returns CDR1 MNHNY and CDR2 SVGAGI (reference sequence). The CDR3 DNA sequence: TGTGCATCGCGGGAGAGCACAGATACGCAGTATTTT. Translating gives CASRESTDTQYF.

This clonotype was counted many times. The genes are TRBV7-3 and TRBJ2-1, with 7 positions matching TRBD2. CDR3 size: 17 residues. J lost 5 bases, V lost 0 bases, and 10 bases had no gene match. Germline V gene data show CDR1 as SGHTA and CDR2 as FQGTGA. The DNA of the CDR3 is TGTGCCAGCAGCTTAACGTTTAGCGTTCTAGCGGACAATGAGCAGTTCTTC. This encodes CASSLTFSVLADNEQFF.

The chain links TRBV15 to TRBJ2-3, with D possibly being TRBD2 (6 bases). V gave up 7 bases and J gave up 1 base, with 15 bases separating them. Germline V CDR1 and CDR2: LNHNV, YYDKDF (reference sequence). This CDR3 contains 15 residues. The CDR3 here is CATTDSGVGTDTQYF. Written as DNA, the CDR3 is TGTGCCACCACCGATAGCGGAGTGGGCACAGATACGCAGTATTTT.

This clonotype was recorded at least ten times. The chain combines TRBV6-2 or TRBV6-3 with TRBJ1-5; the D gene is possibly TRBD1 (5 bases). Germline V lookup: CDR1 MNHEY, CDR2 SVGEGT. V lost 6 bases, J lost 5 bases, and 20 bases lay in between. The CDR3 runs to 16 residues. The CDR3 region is CASSPNQGVKYQPQHF. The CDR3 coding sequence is TGTGCCAGCAGCCCTAACCAGGGAGTTAAGTATCAGCCCCAGCATTTT.

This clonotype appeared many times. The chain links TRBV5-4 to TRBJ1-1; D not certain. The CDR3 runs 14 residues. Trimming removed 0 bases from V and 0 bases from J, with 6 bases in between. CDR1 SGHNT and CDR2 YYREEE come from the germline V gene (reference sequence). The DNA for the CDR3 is TGTGCCAGCAGCTTGGTAGGGCTGAACACTGAAGCTTTCTTT. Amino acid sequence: CASSLVGLNTEAFF.

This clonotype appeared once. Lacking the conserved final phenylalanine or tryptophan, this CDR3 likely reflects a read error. The CDR3 DNA sequence: TGTGCCAGCTCACTAAAGGGACAGGGGGCAGGAAGCAATCAGCCCCAGCATTTG. Its translation is CASSLKGQGAGSNQPQHL. The chain recombines TRBV18 with TRBJ1-5, with 12 bases identical to TRBD1. V shed 4 bases and J 1 base; nucleotides not matched to a gene: 8. Germline V CDR1 and CDR2: KGHSH, LQKENI. The CDR3 spans 18 residues.

This CDR3 is CASSLGLAANTDTQYF. The CDR3 DNA reads TGTGCCAGCAGCTTGGGTCTAGCGGCAAACACAGATACGCAGTATTTT. The rearrangement joins TRBV7-8 to TRBJ2-3; 7 bases are shared with TRBD2. This CDR3 has 16 residues. Per germline, CDR1 SGHVS and CDR2 FQNEAQ. With V trimmed by 3 bases and J by 2 bases, 8 bases remained unmatched.

The DNA of the CDR3 is TGTGCCAGCAGTGACAGGGGGACCGGTAATTCACCCCTCCACTTT. Protein sequence: CASSDRGTGNSPLHF. The chain joins TRBV12-3 or TRBV12-4 to TRBJ1-6; 9 bases match TRBD1. There are 15 residues in the CDR3. Trimming took 5 bases from V and 6 from J; bases not matched to a gene: 5.

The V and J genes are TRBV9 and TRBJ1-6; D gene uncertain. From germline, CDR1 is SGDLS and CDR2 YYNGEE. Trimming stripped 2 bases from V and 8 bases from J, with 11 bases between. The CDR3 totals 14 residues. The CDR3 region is CASSVWVQDSPLHF. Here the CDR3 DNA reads TGTGCCAGCAGCGTTTGGGTACAAGATTCACCCCTCCACTTT.